These T cell receptor beta chains were read from a single sample in a study of identical twins. TCRdb reanalysed the 5' RACE reads using MiXCR and keeps one entry per CDR3 protein. There are approximately 500,000 distinct CDR3 sequences in the sample; roughly 15% occur only once, and 0.35% to 0.45% lies in the top ten. These data also formed part of another study, on yellow fever vaccine responses in identical twins.

The material sequenced was CD4+ T cells sorted from blood. All receptors come from a woman under 30 in good health. CDR3s include the opening cysteine and the closing phenylalanine or tryptophan. D genes are given only for firm matches. The size field is filled for only some rows; it gives once, few, many or a size class.

D gene	clone size	V gene	J gene	CDR3 protein	CDR3 DNA
TRBD1	NA	TRBV20-1	TRBJ2-5	CSARTGQGLKETQYF	TGCAGTGCTAGAACGGGACAGGGTTTGAAGGAGACCCAGTACTTC
TRBD2	NA	TRBV2	TRBJ2-1	CASSESLAGGNEQFF	TGTGCCAGCAGTGAAAGTCTAGCGGGGGGGAATGAGCAGTTCTTC
NA	few	TRBV20-1	TRBJ2-1	CSARDSRGNEQFF	TGCAGTGCTAGAGATTCGAGGGGGAATGAGCAGTTCTTC
NA	few	TRBV14	TRBJ1-6	CASSQANSPLHF	TGTGCCAGCAGCCAAGCGAATTCACCCCTCCACTTT
TRBD2	few	TRBV10-3	TRBJ2-5	CAIRGLAGEGETQYF	TGTGCCATCAGGGGACTAGCGGGAGAGGGAGAGACCCAGTACTTC
TRBD1	few	TRBV5-1	TRBJ2-5	CASSLGQGALETQYF	TGCGCCAGCAGCTTAGGACAGGGGGCTCTGGAGACCCAGTACTTC
TRBD2	few	TRBV11-2	TRBJ2-3	CASSYRTSGGSDTQYF	TGTGCCAGCAGCTATCGGACTAGCGGGGGATCAGATACGCAGTATTTT
NA	many	TRBV12-3/TRBV12-4	TRBJ2-4	CASSFLQGFRNIQYF	TGTGCCAGCAGTTTTCTACAGGGATTTCGAAACATTCAGTACTTC
NA	few	TRBV20-1	TRBJ1-1	CSAISNTEAFF	TGCAGTGCTATTTCAAACACTGAAGCTTTCTTT
TRBD2	NA	TRBV5-1	TRBJ2-5	CASSFARAGLAGRWEETQYF	TGCGCCAGCAGCTTCGCAAGAGCCGGGCTAGCGGGCCGGTGGGAAGAGACCCAGTACTTC
NA	NA	TRBV10-3	TRBJ1-2	CAISDSGINYGYTF	TGTGCCATCAGTGACAGTGGGATTAACTATGGCTACACCTTC
NA	few	TRBV3-1	TRBJ2-1	CASSLVAGLSNEQFF	TGTGCCAGCAGCCTCGTTGCGGGGTTAAGCAATGAGCAGTTCTTC
NA	NA	TRBV2	TRBJ2-7	CASTEREAVGGEQYF	TGTGCCAGCACCGAGCGGGAAGCGGTAGGGGGGGAGCAGTACTTC
NA	NA	TRBV15	TRBJ2-6	CATQTGGAGANVLTF	TGTGCCACCCAAACCGGGGGAGCTGGGGCCAACGTCCTGACTTTC
NA	NA	TRBV10-3	TRBJ1-1	CAIREETPNTEAFF	TGTGCCATCAGGGAGGAGACACCAAACACTGAAGCTTTCTTT
NA	few	TRBV10-3	TRBJ2-2	CAISSGDSTNTGELFF	TGTGCCATCAGCTCAGGGGATAGTACGAACACCGGGGAGCTGTTTTTT
TRBD1	few	TRBV24-1	TRBJ2-5	CATSGPTGLGVRETQYF	TGTGCCACCAGTGGACCGACAGGGTTGGGGGTACGGGAGACCCAGTACTTC
NA	NA	TRBV6-1	TRBJ2-1	CASSPRGSLNEQFF	TGTGCCAGCAGCCCGAGAGGGAGTCTCAATGAGCAGTTCTTC
TRBD1	few	TRBV28	TRBJ1-2	CASSAPGTGEPYGYTF	TGTGCCAGCAGTGCCCCCGGGACAGGAGAGCCCTATGGCTACACCTTC
NA	many	TRBV3-1	TRBJ1-1	CASSQGGVNTEAFF	TGTGCCAGCAGCCAGGGAGGGGTAAACACTGAAGCTTTCTTT
NA	NA	TRBV28	TRBJ2-3	CASSLTGYSTDTQYF	TGTGCCAGCAGTTTAACGGGATACAGCACAGATACGCAGTATTTT
NA	NA	TRBV11-2	TRBJ2-2	CASSLVGHTGELFF	TGTGCCAGCAGCTTAGTAGGGCACACCGGGGAGCTGTTTTTT
TRBD1	NA	TRBV20-1	TRBJ1-5	CSARGGTVVNQPQHF	TGCAGTGCTAGGGGGGGGACAGTGGTTAATCAGCCCCAGCATTTT
NA	few	TRBV6-5	TRBJ2-1	CASSYSGLPYNEQFF	TGTGCCAGCAGTTACTCAGGGTTACCTTACAATGAGCAGTTCTTC
TRBD1	NA	TRBV2	TRBJ1-2	CASRKETGGHNYGYTF	TGTGCCAGCAGGAAAGAGACAGGGGGCCATAACTATGGCTACACCTTC
TRBD1	once	TRBV4-2	TRBJ2-2	CASSQDGWDRGFTGELFF	TGTGCCAGCAGCCAAGATGGTTGGGACAGGGGGTTTACCGGGGAGCTGTTTTTT
TRBD2	many	TRBV12-3/TRBV12-4	TRBJ2-5	CASSKASGPETQYF	TGTGCCAGCAGTAAGGCTAGCGGCCCAGAGACCCAGTACTTC